The text below deals with one T cell receptor beta chain. Its matching antigen is unknown. The entry originates in a study of response to subunit inactivated influenza vaccine. Study-wide findings and caveats: The study's authors posited that every seasonal influenza vaccination enlists few new T cells.

The V end lost 3 bases, the J end lost 0 bases, and 12 bases lay between the germline ends. Germline-derived CDR1 and CDR2 are ENHRY and SYGVKD. The CDR3 covers 15 residues. MiXCR, run by TCRdb on the RT-PCR reads, gives a single entry per CDR3 protein. The repertoire consists of approximately 500,000 distinct CDR3 sequences, with about an eighth occurring once and the leading ten covering about 12%. This TCR was recovered from a man aged 50 or older who received an inactivated influenza vaccine. Source: PBMCs from blood, taken more than 35 days after vaccination. This sequence joins TRBV10-3 and TRBJ2-7; D perhaps matches TRBD1 (5 bases). Here the CDR3 reads CAISDQGRDSYEQYF. The CDR3 coding sequence is TGTGCCATCAGTGACCAAGGCAGGGACTCCTACGAGCAGTACTTC.